These 6 T cell receptor beta chains came from one sample sequenced in a study of cytomegalovirus exposure and HLA in healthy donors. The PCR contained 60 Vbeta and 13 Jbeta primers. TCRdb's table, derived via immunoSEQ multiplex PCR, lists solely in-frame clones and lacks some. Of 140,000 to 150,000 clones listed, about 82% were seen once; the top ten hold nearly 3.5%. The specimen sequenced was PBMCs. Receptors originate from a male donor in good health and CMV-seronegative.

The chain joins TRBV6-6 to TRBJ2-1; tentatively, D is TRBD2 (5 bases). Germline-derived CDR1 and CDR2 are MNHNY and SVGAGI (reference sequence). The CDR3 is 14 amino acids. V shed 2 bases and J shed 7 bases, with 12 bases lying between them. CDR3 sequence reads: CASSYGSGLNEQFF. The CDR3 coding sequence is TGTGCCAGCAGTTACGGCTCCGGACTGAATGAGCAGTTCTTC.

V is TRBV7-2 and J is TRBJ2-7; the match to TRBD2 covers 11 bases. The CDR3 sequence is 14 residues long. V shed 5 bases, J shed 5 bases, and the junction held 5 bases outside the gene matches. Germline V gives CDR1 SGHTA, CDR2 FQGNSA. Written as DNA, the CDR3 is TGTGCCAGCAGCCAGATAGCGGGAGGGAACGAGCAGTACTTC. Protein: CASSQIAGGNEQYF.

The chain joins TRBV7-2 to TRBJ2-7; 7 bases match TRBD2. Looked up from germline, CDR1 is SGHTA and CDR2 is FQGNSA. CDR3 length equals 17 residues. V gave up 0 bases and J gave up 1 base; unmatched junction bases: 9. The CDR3 sequence is CASSLAAVGGGSYEQYF. The CDR3 DNA follows: TGTGCCAGCAGCTTAGCGGCTGTCGGCGGGGGTTCCTACGAGCAGTACTTC.

The chain employs TRBV5-4 and TRBJ2-7; D possibly corresponds to TRBD2 (6 bases). Trimming shortened V by 1 base and J by 6 bases, and 14 bases separated the two germline ends. Germline assignment: CDR1 SGHNT and CDR2 YYREEE (reference sequence). The CDR3 covers 14 residues. Here the CDR3 DNA reads TGTGCCAGCAGCTTGAGGAGACTAGGGACCGAGCAGTACTTC. It encodes CASSLRRLGTEQYF.

The CDR3 DNA follows: TGTGCCAGCATTACCCAGGGGGCTCTCAATCAGCCCCAGCATTTT. Its translation is CASITQGALNQPQHF. This rearrangement joins TRBV28 to TRBJ1-5, with TRBD1 identical over 8 bases. V was clipped by 7 bases and J by 3 bases; unmatched bases: 8. Per germline, CDR1 MDHEN and CDR2 SYDVKM. The CDR3 consists of 15 residues. The variable domain in full, completed from reference TRBV28 and TRBJ1-5, reads DVKVTQSSRYLVKRTGEKVFLECVQDMDHENMFWYRQDPGLGLRLIYFSYDVKMKEKGDIPEGYSVSREKKERFSLILESASTNQTSMYLCASITQGALNQPQHFGDGTRLSIL.

This chain connects TRBV6-5 to TRBJ2-1; 7 bases line up with TRBD2. The ends lost 2 bases at V and 3 bases at J; junction bases unmatched: 4. Germline V gene data show CDR1 as MNHEY and CDR2 as SVGAGI. CDR3 size: 15 residues. The CDR3 spells CASSYGGESYNEQFF. The CDR3 DNA reads as TGTGCCAGCAGTTACGGGGGGGAGAGCTACAATGAGCAGTTCTTC.